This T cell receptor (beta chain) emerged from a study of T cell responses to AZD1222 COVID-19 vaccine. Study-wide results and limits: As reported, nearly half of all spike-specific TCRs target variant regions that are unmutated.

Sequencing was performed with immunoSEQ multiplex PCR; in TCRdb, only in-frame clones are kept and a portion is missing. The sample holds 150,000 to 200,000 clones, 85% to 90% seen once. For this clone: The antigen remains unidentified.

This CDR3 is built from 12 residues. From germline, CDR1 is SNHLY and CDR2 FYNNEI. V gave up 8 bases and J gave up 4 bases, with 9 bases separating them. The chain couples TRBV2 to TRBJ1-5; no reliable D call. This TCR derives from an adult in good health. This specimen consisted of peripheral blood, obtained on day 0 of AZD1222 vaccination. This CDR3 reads CASADGNQPQHF. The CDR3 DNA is TGTGCCAGCGCTGACGGTAATCAGCCCCAGCATTTT.